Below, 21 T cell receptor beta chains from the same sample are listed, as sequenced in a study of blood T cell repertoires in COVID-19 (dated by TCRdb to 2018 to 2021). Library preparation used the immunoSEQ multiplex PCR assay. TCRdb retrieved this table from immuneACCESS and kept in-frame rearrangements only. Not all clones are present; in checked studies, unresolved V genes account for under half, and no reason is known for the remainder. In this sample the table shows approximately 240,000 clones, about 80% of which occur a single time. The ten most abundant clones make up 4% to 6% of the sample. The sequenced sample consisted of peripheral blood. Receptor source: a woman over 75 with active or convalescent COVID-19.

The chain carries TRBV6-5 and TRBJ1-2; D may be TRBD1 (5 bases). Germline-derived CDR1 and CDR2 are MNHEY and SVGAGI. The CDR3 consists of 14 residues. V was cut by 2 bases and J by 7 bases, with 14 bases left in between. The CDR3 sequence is CASSYNDQGRGYTF. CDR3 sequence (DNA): TGTGCCAGCAGTTACAACGACCAGGGTCGTGGCTACACCTTC.

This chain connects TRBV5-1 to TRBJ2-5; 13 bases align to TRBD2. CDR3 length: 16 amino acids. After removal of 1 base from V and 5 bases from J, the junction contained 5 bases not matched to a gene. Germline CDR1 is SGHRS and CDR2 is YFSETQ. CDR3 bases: TGCGCCAGCAGCTTGTGGACTAGCGGGGGATCGGAGACCCAGTACTTC. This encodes CASSLWTSGGSETQYF.

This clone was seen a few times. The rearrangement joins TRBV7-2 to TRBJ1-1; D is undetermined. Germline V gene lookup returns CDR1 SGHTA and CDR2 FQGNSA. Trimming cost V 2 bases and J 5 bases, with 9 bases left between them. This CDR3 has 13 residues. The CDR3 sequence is CASSLNHGTEAFF. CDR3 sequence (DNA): TGTGCCAGCAGCTTAAACCACGGGACTGAAGCTTTCTTT.

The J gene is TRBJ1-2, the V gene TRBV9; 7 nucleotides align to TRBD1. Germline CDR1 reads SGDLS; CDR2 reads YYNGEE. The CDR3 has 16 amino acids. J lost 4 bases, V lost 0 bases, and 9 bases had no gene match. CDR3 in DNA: TGTGCCAGCAGCGTAGTCCCGGGACAGAGTAGCTATGGCTACACCTTC. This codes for CASSVVPGQSSYGYTF.

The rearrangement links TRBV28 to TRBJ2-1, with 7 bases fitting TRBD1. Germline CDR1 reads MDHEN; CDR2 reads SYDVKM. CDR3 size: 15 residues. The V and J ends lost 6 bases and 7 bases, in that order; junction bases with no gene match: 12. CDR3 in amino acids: CASRKAGGIRNEQFF. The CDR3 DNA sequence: TGTGCCAGCAGGAAAGCAGGGGGTATTAGGAATGAGCAGTTCTTC.

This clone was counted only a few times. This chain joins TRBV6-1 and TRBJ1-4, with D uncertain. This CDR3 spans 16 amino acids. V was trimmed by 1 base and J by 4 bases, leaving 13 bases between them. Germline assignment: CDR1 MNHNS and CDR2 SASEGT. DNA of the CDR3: TGTGCCAGCAGTGAAGGTGCAGGCTATCTTAATGAAAAACTGTTTTTT. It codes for CASSEGAGYLNEKLFF.

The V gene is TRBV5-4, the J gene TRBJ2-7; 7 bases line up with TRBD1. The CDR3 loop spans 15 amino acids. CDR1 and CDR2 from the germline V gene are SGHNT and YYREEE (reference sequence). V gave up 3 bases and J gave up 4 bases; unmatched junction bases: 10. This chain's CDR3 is CASSSPTGMDYEQYF. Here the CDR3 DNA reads TGTGCCAGCAGCTCCCCGACAGGGATGGATTACGAGCAGTACTTC.

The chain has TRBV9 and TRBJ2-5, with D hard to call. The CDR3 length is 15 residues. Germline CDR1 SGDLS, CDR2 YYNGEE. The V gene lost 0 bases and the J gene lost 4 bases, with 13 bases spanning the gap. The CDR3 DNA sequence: TGTGCCAGCAGCGTAGCTTGGGCAATGTCAGAGACCCAGTACTTC. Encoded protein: CASSVAWAMSETQYF.

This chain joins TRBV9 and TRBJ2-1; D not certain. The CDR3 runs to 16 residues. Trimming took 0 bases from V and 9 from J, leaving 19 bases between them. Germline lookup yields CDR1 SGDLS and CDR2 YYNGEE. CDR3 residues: CASSVAPPISGGEQFF. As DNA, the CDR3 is TGTGCCAGCAGCGTAGCTCCTCCGATTAGTGGTGGTGAGCAGTTCTTC.

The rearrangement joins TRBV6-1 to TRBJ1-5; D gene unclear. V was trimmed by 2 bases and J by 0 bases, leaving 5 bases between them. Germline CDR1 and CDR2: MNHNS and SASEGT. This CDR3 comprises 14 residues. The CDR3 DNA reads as TGTGCCAGCAGTGAACTCCCTAGCAATCAGCCCCAGCATTTT. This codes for CASSELPSNQPQHF.

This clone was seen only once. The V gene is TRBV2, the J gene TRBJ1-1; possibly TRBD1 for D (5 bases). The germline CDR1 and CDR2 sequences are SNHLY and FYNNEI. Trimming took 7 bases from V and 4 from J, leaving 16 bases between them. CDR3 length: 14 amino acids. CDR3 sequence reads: CASTLDGGGTEAFF. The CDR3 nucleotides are TGTGCCAGCACCTTGGACGGGGGAGGCACTGAAGCTTTCTTT.

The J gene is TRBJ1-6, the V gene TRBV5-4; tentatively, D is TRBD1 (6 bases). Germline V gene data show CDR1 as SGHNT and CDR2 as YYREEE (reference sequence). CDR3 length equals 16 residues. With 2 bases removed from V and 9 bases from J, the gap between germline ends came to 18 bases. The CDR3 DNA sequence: TGTGCCAGCAGCTTAGACGGGGGGACAAACCCTTCACCCCTCCACTTT. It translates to CASSLDGGTNPSPLHF. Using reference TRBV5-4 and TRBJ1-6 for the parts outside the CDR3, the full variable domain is ETGVTQSPTHLIKTRGQQVTLRCSSQSGHNTVSWYQQALGQGPQFIFQYYREEENGRGNFPPRFSGLQFPNYSSELNVNALELDDSALYLCASSLDGGTNPSPLHFGNGTRLTVT.

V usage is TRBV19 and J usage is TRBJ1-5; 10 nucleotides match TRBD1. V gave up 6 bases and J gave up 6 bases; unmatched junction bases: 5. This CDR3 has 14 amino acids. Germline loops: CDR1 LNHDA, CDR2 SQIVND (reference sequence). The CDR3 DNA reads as TGTGCCAGTAGGCAGACAGGGGGCGGTCAGCCCCAGCATTTT. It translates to CASRQTGGGQPQHF.

Written as DNA, the CDR3 is TGTGCCTGGGGAAAATACAATCAGCCCCAGCATTTT. It specifies CAWGKYNQPQHF. This chain joins TRBV30 and TRBJ1-5; unclear D gene. Germline V gene sequence: CDR1 GTSNPN, CDR2 SVGIG (reference sequence). V was pared by 5 bases and J by 3 bases, with 8 bases between. The CDR3 totals 12 residues.

DNA for the CDR3: TGTGCCAGCAGCGGGGGGCTAGCGGGAGGATTTGACGAGCAGTACTTC. It translates to CASSGGLAGGFDEQYF. This chain connects TRBV9 to TRBJ2-7; 11 bases match TRBD2. V trimming: 3 bases; J trimming: 5 bases; junction bases outside the gene matches: 10. The CDR3 runs to 16 residues. CDR1 is SGDLS, CDR2 YYNGEE, per germline.

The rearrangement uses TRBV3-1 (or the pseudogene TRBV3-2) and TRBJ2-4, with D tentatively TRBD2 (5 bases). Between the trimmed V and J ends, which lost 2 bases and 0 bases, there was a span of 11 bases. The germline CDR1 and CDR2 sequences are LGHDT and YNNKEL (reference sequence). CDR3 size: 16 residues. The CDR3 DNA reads TGTGCCAGCAGCCAATCCGGGATCCTAGCCAAAAACATTCAGTACTTC. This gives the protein CASSQSGILAKNIQYF.

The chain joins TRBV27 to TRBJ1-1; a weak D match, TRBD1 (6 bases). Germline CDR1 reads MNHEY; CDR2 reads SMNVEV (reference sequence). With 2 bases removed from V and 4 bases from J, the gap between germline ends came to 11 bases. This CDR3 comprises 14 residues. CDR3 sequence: CASSLLGGVTEAFF. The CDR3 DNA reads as TGTGCCAGCAGTTTACTAGGGGGTGTCACTGAAGCTTTCTTT.

The CDR3 loop is CASIGGISGNEQFF. In nucleotides, the CDR3 is TGCGCCAGCATCGGCGGGATCTCGGGGAATGAGCAGTTCTTC. The rearrangement links TRBV5-1 to TRBJ2-1; D perhaps matches TRBD2 (6 bases). The ends were cut back, 6 bases at V and 7 bases at J, with 17 bases in the middle. The CDR3 extends over 14 amino acids. Germline V gene sequence: CDR1 SGHRS, CDR2 YFSETQ.

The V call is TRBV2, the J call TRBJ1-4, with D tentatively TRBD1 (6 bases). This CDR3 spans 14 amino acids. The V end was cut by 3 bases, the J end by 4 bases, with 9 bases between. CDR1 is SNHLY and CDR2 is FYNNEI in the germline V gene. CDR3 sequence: CASSEGRGNEKLFF. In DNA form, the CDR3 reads TGTGCCAGCAGTGAGGGCAGGGGTAATGAAAAACTGTTTTTT.

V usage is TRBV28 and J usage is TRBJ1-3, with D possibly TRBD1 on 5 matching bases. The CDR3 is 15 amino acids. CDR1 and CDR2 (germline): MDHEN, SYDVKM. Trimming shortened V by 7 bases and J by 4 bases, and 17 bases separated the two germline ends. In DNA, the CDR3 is TGTGCCAGCACCCCCCCGGGGGTAGGCGGAAACACCATATATTTT. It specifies CASTPPGVGGNTIYF.

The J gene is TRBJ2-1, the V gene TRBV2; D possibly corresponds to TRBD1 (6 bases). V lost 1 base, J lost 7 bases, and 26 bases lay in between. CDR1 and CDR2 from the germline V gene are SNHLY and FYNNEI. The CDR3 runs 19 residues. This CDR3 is CASSEDPIYAGDRTNEQFF. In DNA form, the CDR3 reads TGTGCCAGCAGTGAAGACCCCATATATGCAGGGGATAGAACGAATGAGCAGTTCTTC.